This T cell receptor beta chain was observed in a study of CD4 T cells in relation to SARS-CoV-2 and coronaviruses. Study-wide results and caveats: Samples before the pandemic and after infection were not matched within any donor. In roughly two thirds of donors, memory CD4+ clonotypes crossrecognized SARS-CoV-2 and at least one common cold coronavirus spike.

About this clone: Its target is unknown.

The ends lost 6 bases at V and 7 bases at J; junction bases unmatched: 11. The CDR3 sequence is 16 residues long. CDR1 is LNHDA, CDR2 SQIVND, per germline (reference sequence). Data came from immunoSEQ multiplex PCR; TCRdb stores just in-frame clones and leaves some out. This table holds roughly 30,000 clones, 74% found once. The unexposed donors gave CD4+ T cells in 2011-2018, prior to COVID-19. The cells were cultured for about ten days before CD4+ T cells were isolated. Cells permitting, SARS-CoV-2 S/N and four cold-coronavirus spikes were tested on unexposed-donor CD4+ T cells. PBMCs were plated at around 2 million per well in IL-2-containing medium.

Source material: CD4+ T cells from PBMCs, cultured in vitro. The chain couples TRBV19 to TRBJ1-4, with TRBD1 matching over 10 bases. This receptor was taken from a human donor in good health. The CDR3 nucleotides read TGTGCCAGTAGCCGGACAGGGGGATCGTCGGGTGAAAAACTGTTTTTT. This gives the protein CASSRTGGSSGEKLFF.